The next 9 T cell receptor beta chains were all read from a single sample in a study of T cell responses to AZD1222 COVID-19 vaccine. Repertoires were generated with immunoSEQ multiplex PCR, while TCRdb's copy carries only in-frame clones and drops some. The sample lists 30,000 to 35,000 clones; 70% to 80% were seen once. Sequenced here: peripheral blood, sampled 28 days after the second AZD1222 dose. The source is an adult who received the AZD1222 COVID-19 vaccine.

The chain uses TRBV9 and TRBJ2-3; 7 bases line up with TRBD2. Losses at the gene ends were 6 bases for V and 0 bases for J; bases not matched to a gene: 7. This CDR3 comprises 15 residues. Germline CDR1 SGDLS, CDR2 YYNGEE. The CDR3 region is CASTNRDYSTDTQYF. In nucleotides, the CDR3 is TGTGCCAGCACCAACCGGGACTATAGCACAGATACGCAGTATTTT. Full variable domain (outside the CDR3, taken from reference TRBV9 and TRBJ2-3): DSGVTQTPKHLITATGQRVTLRCSPRSGDLSVYWYQQSLDQGLQFLIQYYNGEERAKGNILERFSAQQFPDLHSELNLSSLELGDSALYFCASTNRDYSTDTQYFGPGTRLTVL.

The table lists this clone with a few counts. The J gene is TRBJ2-5, the V gene TRBV9, with unresolved D. V was pared by 0 bases and J by 5 bases, with 11 bases between. Germline CDR1 reads SGDLS; CDR2 reads YYNGEE. The CDR3 covers 14 residues. The CDR3 DNA reads as TGTGCCAGCAGCGTAGTAGGGCACGGGGAGACCCAGTACTTC. Amino acids: CASSVVGHGETQYF.

The gene calls are TRBV6-5 and TRBJ2-7, with TRBD2 matching over 8 bases. J lost 1 base, V lost 6 bases, and 5 bases had no gene match. Germline loops: CDR1 MNHEY, CDR2 SVGAGI. The CDR3 spans 14 residues. Here the CDR3 reads CASRAGGSSYEQYV. CDR3 sequence (DNA): TGTGCCAGCAGGGCGGGAGGATCTTCCTACGAGCAGTACGTC.

The V gene is TRBV19, the J gene TRBJ2-1, with D possibly being TRBD2 (7 bases). V lost 8 bases and J lost 6, with 17 bases in between. Per germline, CDR1 LNHDA and CDR2 SQIVND (reference sequence). This CDR3 region has 14 residues. CDR3 sequence reads: CASREGGAANEQFF. CDR3 nucleotide sequence: TGTGCCAGTCGCGAGGGGGGGGCCGCCAATGAGCAGTTCTTC.

The chain uses TRBV7-8 and TRBJ2-1, with D perhaps matching TRBD2 (6 bases). CDR1 is SGHVS and CDR2 is FQNEAQ in the germline V gene. The CDR3 totals 14 residues. V dropped 0 bases and J dropped 8 bases, with 11 bases sitting between them. The chain's CDR3 is CASSLAGGGDEQFF. The DNA for the CDR3 is TGTGCCAGCAGCTTAGCGGGAGGTGGGGATGAGCAGTTCTTC.

The genes are TRBV5-6 and TRBJ1-1, with 7 positions matching TRBD1. Trimming at V came to 4 bases and at J to 3 bases, leaving 9 bases not matched to a gene. Germline V lookup: CDR1 SGHDT, CDR2 YYEEEE. The CDR3 loop spans 15 amino acids. CDR3 sequence: CASSRATGRDTEAFF. CDR3 in DNA: TGTGCCAGCAGCAGGGCGACAGGGCGGGACACTGAAGCTTTCTTT. Full variable domain (remainder filled in from reference TRBV5-6 and TRBJ1-1): DAGVTQSPTHLIKTRGQQVTLRCSPKSGHDTVSWYQQALGQGPQFIFQYYEEEERQRGNFPDRFSGHQFPNYSSELNVNALLLGDSALYLCASSRATGRDTEAFFGQGTRLTVV.

The count of this clone is one. The V and J genes are TRBV6-1 and TRBJ1-1, with 11 bases lining up with TRBD1. This CDR3 spans 18 amino acids. Germline V gene data show CDR1 as MNHNS and CDR2 as SASEGT. The trim removed 2 bases at V and 5 bases at J, leaving 13 bases unmatched. CDR3 nucleotides: TGTGCCAGCAGTGAATTGAGGGACAGGGGGGGATTTAAGACTGAAGCTTTCTTT. This translates into CASSELRDRGGFKTEAFF.

This CDR3 reads CASSLARGGGAITTDTQYF. CDR3 DNA: TGTGCCAGCAGCTTAGCGCGGGGCGGGGGGGCCATTACGACAGATACGCAGTATTTT. This chain uses TRBV7-8 with TRBJ2-3; 9 nucleotides agree with TRBD2. V lost 0 bases and J lost 3; bases outside the gene matches: 13. The germline CDR1 and CDR2 sequences are SGHVS and FQNEAQ. CDR3 length equals 19 residues.

The DNA for the CDR3 is TGTGCCAGCAGTTACTTAAAGGTGAACACTGAAGCTTTCTTT. Translating it yields CASSYLKVNTEAFF. The chain joins TRBV6-5 to TRBJ1-1, with unresolved D. V lost 1 base and J 0 bases, leaving 6 bases between the germline ends. The CDR3 consists of 14 residues. CDR1 and CDR2 (germline): MNHEY, SVGAGI.